Listed here are 18 T cell receptor beta chains from one sample, sequenced in a study of T cell repertoires in cytomegalovirus infection. MiXCR, applied by TCRdb to the reads, yields one record per CDR3 protein. The table records roughly 730,000 distinct CDR3 sequences, roughly 30% of them present only once. For these receptors, no antigen is known. The source was cultured PBMCs, collected from culture after CMV antigen stimulation. The origin of the receptors is a human donor in good health (CMV status not recorded). Some clones in this sample may be carry-over from other donors' samples.

Ten or more counts support this clonotype. V is TRBV7-8 and J is TRBJ2-5, with D perhaps being TRBD1 or TRBD2 (6 bases each). Trimming left V 7 bases short and J 1 base short, with 25 bases between. The germline gives CDR1 SGHVS, CDR2 FQNEAQ. This CDR3 comprises 18 residues. In nucleotides, the CDR3 is TGTGCCAGCACCCCGGGGGCCAAAATGGCGGCCTTCCAAGAGACCCAGTACTTC. It yields the protein CASTPGAKMAAFQETQYF. The whole variable domain, remainder taken from reference TRBV7-8 and TRBJ2-5, is GAGVSQSPRYKVAKRGQDVALRCDPISGHVSLFWYQQALGQGPEFLTYFQNEAQLDKSGLPSDRFFAERPEGSVSTLKIQRTQQEDSAVYLCASTPGAKMAAFQETQYFGPGTRLLVL.

The chain carries TRBV19 and TRBJ2-2; 9 positions agree with TRBD2. CDR3 length: 16 residues. After removal of 3 bases from V and 5 bases from J, the junction contained 7 bases not matched to a gene. Per germline, CDR1 LNHDA and CDR2 SQIVND (reference sequence). CDR3 region: CASSMWRGGTTGELFF. In DNA, the CDR3 is TGTGCCAGTAGTATGTGGCGGGGGGGGACGACCGGGGAGCTGTTTTTT.

The V and J genes are TRBV5-1 and TRBJ2-5; no definite D call. This CDR3 has 15 amino acids. Trimming left V 5 bases short and J 0 bases short, with 14 bases between. CDR1 and CDR2 from the germline V gene are SGHRS and YFSETQ. The DNA of the CDR3 is TGCGCCAGCAGGAAGAGAGAAACAGACCAAGAGACCCAGTACTTC. Protein: CASRKRETDQETQYF.

This sequence joins TRBV18 and TRBJ2-7; unclear D gene. This CDR3 is 13 amino acids long. The germline gives CDR1 KGHSH, CDR2 LQKENI. Between the trimmed V and J ends, which lost 3 bases and 7 bases, there was a span of 13 bases. CDR3 bases: TGTGCCAGCTCACCCTCTTATTTGCGGGAGCAGTACTTC. Encoded protein: CASSPSYLREQYF.

This clonotype was recorded many times. The gene calls are TRBV7-2 and TRBJ2-7, with 9 bases fitting TRBD1. CDR1 SGHTA and CDR2 FQGNSA come from the germline V gene. Losses at the gene ends were 4 bases for V and 2 bases for J; bases not matched to a gene: 6. The CDR3 loop spans 15 amino acids. The CDR3 coding sequence is TGTGCCAGCAGCTCCCCGGGACAGGGTACCTACGAGCAGTACTTC. Amino acid sequence: CASSSPGQGTYEQYF.

The J gene is TRBJ1-1, the V gene TRBV12-3 or TRBV12-4; tentatively, D is TRBD1 (6 bases). The length of the CDR3 is 12 residues. Trimming cost V 8 bases and J 7 bases, with 14 bases left between them. In nucleotides, the CDR3 is TGTGCCAGCGTCGTTGGGGGCCTTGAAGCTTTCTTT. The encoded protein is CASVVGGLEAFF.

The chain is built from TRBV6-2 or TRBV6-3 and TRBJ2-1; 7 bases map to TRBD2. The CDR3 spans 15 residues. The junction had 14 bases not matched to a gene; V was cut back by 7 bases and J by 8 bases. CDR1 is MNHEY, CDR2 SVGEGT, per germline. The CDR3 DNA reads TGTGCCAGCAAGAGGGCGGGAGAACGGTTGGATGAGCAGTTCTTC. Translation: CASKRAGERLDEQFF.

J is TRBJ2-1 and V is TRBV11-2; TRBD2 is a possible D gene (6 bases). V was clipped by 0 bases and J by 5 bases, with 17 bases between them. The V gene's germline CDR1 is SGHAT and CDR2 FQNNGV. The CDR3 is 17 amino acids. Here the CDR3 reads CASSLDVWGEANNEQFF. The CDR3 nucleotides read TGTGCCAGCAGCTTAGATGTCTGGGGGGAGGCCAACAATGAGCAGTTCTTC. Using reference TRBV11-2 and TRBJ2-1 for the parts outside the CDR3, the full variable domain is EAGVAQSPRYKIIEKRQSVAFWCNPISGHATLYWYQQILGQGPKLLIQFQNNGVVDDSQLPKDRFSAERLKGVDSTLKIQPAKLEDSAVYLCASSLDVWGEANNEQFFGPGTRLTVL.

This clonotype was seen a few times. The CDR3 sequence: CASSWDRGNTIYF. CDR3 bases: TGTGCCAGCAGTTGGGACAGGGGAAACACCATATATTTT. The chain recombines TRBV28 with TRBJ1-3, with 8 positions matching TRBD1. The V gene end was trimmed by 4 bases and the J gene end by 4 bases; junction bases not matched to a gene: 0. The CDR3 contains 13 residues. Germline V gives CDR1 MDHEN, CDR2 SYDVKM. Looking up the rest from reference TRBV28 and TRBJ1-3 gives the full variable domain: DVKVTQSSRYLVKRTGEKVFLECVQDMDHENMFWYRQDPGLGLRLIYFSYDVKMKEKGDIPEGYSVSREKKERFSLILESASTNQTSMYLCASSWDRGNTIYFGEGSWLTVV.

This clonotype has just a few counts. The V call is TRBV6-5, the J call TRBJ2-3; D ambiguous. Germline V gene data show CDR1 as MNHEY and CDR2 as SVGAGI. CDR3 length equals 14 residues. The V end was cut by 0 bases, the J end by 2 bases, with 6 bases between. The CDR3: CASSYSDVTDTQYF. The CDR3 DNA sequence: TGTGCCAGCAGTTACTCTGACGTCACAGATACGCAGTATTTT.

This clonotype has more than one count but fewer than ten. The V call is TRBV6-1, the J call TRBJ2-7; D is unresolved. The CDR3 has 11 amino acids. Germline V gene sequence: CDR1 MNHNS, CDR2 SASEGT. V was cut by 7 bases and J by 4 bases, with 8 bases left in between. The CDR3 nucleotides read TGTGCCAGCAATGGGATATACGAGCAGTACTTC. This codes for CASNGIYEQYF.

The V call is TRBV14, the J call TRBJ1-1; D is uncertain. The CDR3 runs to 14 residues. The germline CDR1 and CDR2 sequences are SGHDN and FVKESK. Deletions cut 4 bases from V and 5 bases from J, with 14 bases between. The CDR3, as DNA: TGTGCCAGCAGCCCCCTCTCGATGGGAACTGAAGCTTTCTTT. Protein product: CASSPLSMGTEAFF.

This clonotype was detected a few times. One end of the junction is discordant with germline, which a read error may explain. V gene TRBV6-1 combines with J gene TRBJ2-3, with TRBD2 identical over 8 bases. The CDR3 spans 14 residues. The germline V gene has CDR1 MNHNS and CDR2 SASEGT. CDR3 DNA sequence: TGTGCCAGCAGTCAAGCAGCGGGAGCAGATACGCAGTATTTT. Translation gives CASSQAAGADTQYF.

This chain connects TRBV27 to TRBJ2-5, with 8 bases lining up with TRBD1. The J segment lost 2 bases and the V segment lost 10 bases, leaving 15 bases of the junction unmatched. The CDR3 spans 16 residues. Germline V gene data show CDR1 as MNHEY and CDR2 as SMNVEV (reference sequence). The CDR3 coding sequence is TGTGCCATCAGGGGGACAGGTCCCACCTCACAAGAGACCCAGTACTTC. This encodes CAIRGTGPTSQETQYF.

This clonotype was found many times. The chain recombines TRBV7-2 with TRBJ2-7; the D gene is possibly TRBD2 (6 bases). The V end lost 3 bases, the J end lost 0 bases, and 9 bases lay between the germline ends. This CDR3 comprises 14 residues. Germline V lookup: CDR1 SGHTA, CDR2 FQGNSA. DNA for the CDR3: TGTGCCAGCAGCTTGATCGGGAGCTCCTACGAGCAGTACTTC. It codes for CASSLIGSSYEQYF.

This clonotype was counted ten times or more. The chain combines TRBV7-2 with TRBJ1-5; D uncertain. Germline assignment: CDR1 SGHTA and CDR2 FQGNSA. The CDR3 consists of 17 residues. V lost 2 bases and J lost 0, with 14 bases in between. CDR3 sequence: CASSLRNWVDSNQPQHF. In DNA form, the CDR3 reads TGTGCCAGCAGCTTAAGGAACTGGGTGGATAGCAATCAGCCCCAGCATTTT.

The rearrangement links TRBV7-2 to TRBJ2-3, with D possibly TRBD2 on 5 matching bases. Trimming cost V 7 bases and J 6 bases, with 11 bases left between them. CDR3 length equals 12 residues. Germline values: CDR1 SGHTA, CDR2 FQGNSA. CDR3 sequence: CASTPGIDTQYF. DNA of the CDR3: TGTGCCAGCACCCCCGGGATTGATACGCAGTATTTT.

The J gene is TRBJ2-1, the V gene TRBV7-6, with 11 bases matching TRBD1. V shed 4 bases, J shed 7 bases, and the junction held 6 bases outside the gene matches. Germline CDR1 and CDR2: SGHVS and FNYEAQ. The CDR3 runs to 15 residues. CDR3 amino acids: CASSSGQGAGNEQFF. The DNA of the CDR3 is TGTGCCAGCAGCTCCGGACAGGGGGCGGGGAATGAGCAGTTCTTC.